This paragraph reports one T cell receptor (beta chain). Its antigen is not known. The data were obtained in a study of cytomegalovirus exposure and HLA in healthy donors. Study-wide findings and caveats: Specificity for CMV antigens was confirmed in vitro for a few of the CMV-associated chains.

The PCR employed 60 Vbeta primers together with 13 Jbeta primers. Some clones are missing from TCRdb's copy, which holds only in-frame ones; the method was immunoSEQ multiplex PCR. Of tens of thousands of clones in the sample, 70% to 85% are singletons; the top ten hold around 2.3%. The sequence was obtained from a man younger than 35 in good health and CMV-seronegative. The sample comprised PBMCs.

CDR3 in DNA: TGTGCCAGCAGCGCGTGGGGGGGCAGGGACACTGAAGCTTTCTTT. This translates into CASSAWGGRDTEAFF. The V call is TRBV13, the J call TRBJ1-1; D possibly corresponds to TRBD1 (6 bases). The V and J ends lost 5 bases and 3 bases respectively, with 16 bases between them. This CDR3 is built from 15 residues. CDR1 and CDR2 (germline): PRHDT, FYEKMQ (reference sequence).